The entry that follows covers one TCR beta chain sequence. Antigen specificity is unknown. The data derive from a study of T cell responses to AZD1222 COVID-19 vaccine. Whole-study findings and limits: The study identified only six AZD1222 recipients as seropositive at baseline. Reports indicate that nearly half of spike-specific TCRs are directed at unmutated variant regions.

Germline CDR1 reads SNHLY; CDR2 reads FYNNEI. Trimming stripped 4 bases from V and 5 bases from J, with 11 bases between. CDR3 length: 13 amino acids. Assay used: immunoSEQ multiplex PCR; TCRdb lists only in-frame clones, some missing. The data show fewer than 50,000 clones, 90% seen once. Pooling of second doses given at about 4 or about 12 weeks was done. This sequence joins TRBV2 and TRBJ1-1; D remains ambiguous. The sequences come from peripheral blood, collected 28 days after the second AZD1222 dose. This sequence was found in an adult who received the AZD1222 COVID-19 vaccine. The CDR3 DNA follows: TGTGCCAGCAGTGCACGGGAGGGAACTGAAGCTTTCTTT. Translated, it gives CASSAREGTEAFF.